Presented here are 14 T cell receptor beta chains from one specimen sequenced in a study of Ad26.COV2.S vaccination and SARS-CoV-2 variants. The data were produced by immunoSEQ multiplex PCR, yet TCRdb's version contains in-frame clones alone and is incomplete. This table has 400,000 or so clones, more than 85% appearing once. Treatment reported: roughly 18 received Ad26.COV2.S at low or high dose, single or two shots; 5 received placebo; per-sample allocation not given. Specimens were obtained on day 63 following the first vaccine or placebo injection. Sequenced here: peripheral blood, sampled in a trial of Ad26.COV2.S vaccine versus placebo. The origin of the receptors is a person aged 18-65 years who received the Ad26.COV2.S COVID-19 vaccine or a placebo.

The chain is built from TRBV5-4 and TRBJ2-2; 7 bases agree with TRBD1. The CDR3 is 17 amino acids. The V gene end was trimmed by 4 bases and the J gene end by 0 bases; junction bases not matched to a gene: 9. Germline V gene sequence: CDR1 SGHNT, CDR2 YYREEE (reference sequence). DNA of the CDR3: TGTGCCAGCAGCACCAGGACAGGCCCCCCGAACACCGGGGAGCTGTTTTTT. It yields the protein CASSTRTGPPNTGELFF.

The chain recombines TRBV18 with TRBJ1-2; TRBD1 matches 9 bases. The V gene's germline CDR1 is KGHSH and CDR2 LQKENI. The CDR3 length is 19 residues. The ends lost 3 bases at V and 4 bases at J; junction bases unmatched: 18. CDR3 loop: CASSPTKETGTGFSYGYTF. DNA of the CDR3: TGTGCCAGCTCACCGACTAAAGAAACCGGGACAGGGTTTAGCTATGGCTACACCTTC.

The chain employs TRBV29-1 and TRBJ2-1; TRBD1 matches 9 bases. The germline CDR1 and CDR2 sequences are SQVTM and ANQGSEA. The CDR3 covers 16 residues. J was trimmed by 9 bases and V by 0 bases; bases with no gene match: 12. The CDR3 protein is CSVEDLRTGVLGEQFF. The CDR3 DNA sequence: TGCAGCGTTGAAGATCTGAGGACAGGGGTTCTCGGTGAGCAGTTCTTC.

This chain connects TRBV7-8 to TRBJ1-1, with unresolved D. Per the germline V gene, CDR1 is SGHVS and CDR2 is FQNEAQ. Trimming shortened V by 2 bases and J by 6 bases, and 19 bases separated the two germline ends. The CDR3 consists of 16 residues. CDR3 protein: CASSLRHEGGGAEAFF. CDR3 DNA: TGTGCCAGCAGCTTAAGACACGAAGGAGGAGGCGCTGAAGCTTTCTTT. Using reference TRBV7-8 and TRBJ1-1 for the parts outside the CDR3, the full variable domain is GAGVSQSPRYKVAKRGQDVALRCDPISGHVSLFWYQQALGQGPEFLTYFQNEAQLDKSGLPSDRFFAERPEGSVSTLKIQRTQQEDSAVYLCASSLRHEGGGAEAFFGQGTRLTVV.

DNA of the CDR3: TGCGCCAGCAGCCAAGGGACAGGGAGGAACACTGAAGCTTTCTTT. This translates into CASSQGTGRNTEAFF. This chain connects TRBV5-1 to TRBJ1-1, with 9 bases identical to TRBD1. This CDR3 is 15 amino acids long. Germline trimming cut 4 bases from V and 1 base from J; bases unmatched to any gene: 5. CDR1 and CDR2 (germline): SGHRS, YFSETQ.

The chain's CDR3 is CASRGTSGGFRETQYF. CDR3 nucleotide sequence: TGTGCCAGCAGGGGGACTAGCGGGGGGTTCCGAGAGACCCAGTACTTC. The chain is built from TRBV25-1 and TRBJ2-5, with 15 bases lining up with TRBD2. Germline lookup yields CDR1 MGHDK and CDR2 SYGVNS. The CDR3 totals 16 residues. V was clipped by 6 bases and J by 4 bases; unmatched bases: 6.

This clone was seen once. This sequence joins TRBV14 and TRBJ2-5, with D perhaps matching TRBD1 (7 bases). Trimming removed 4 bases from V and 5 bases from J, with 17 bases in between. CDR1 and CDR2 from the germline V gene are SGHDN and FVKESK. The CDR3 loop spans 15 amino acids. In DNA, the CDR3 is TGTGCCAGCAGCCGAGCCCAGGGGGGAGCCGAGACCCAGTACTTC. Translating it yields CASSRAQGGAETQYF.

CDR3 protein: CASSLQLRDRGQANEKLFF. The CDR3 nucleotides are TGTGCCAGCAGCCTTCAACTCCGGGACAGGGGGCAAGCTAATGAAAAACTGTTTTTT. The chain links TRBV16 to TRBJ1-4; 12 bases agree with TRBD1. V gave up 4 bases and J gave up 3 bases; unmatched junction bases: 12. The CDR3 is made up of 19 amino acids. CDR1 and CDR2 from the germline V gene are KGHSY and FQNENV.

This clone was counted ten times or more. The chain joins TRBV6-6 to TRBJ1-1; no firm D call. Trimming stripped 6 bases from V and 0 bases from J, with 5 bases between. The CDR3 loop spans 12 amino acids. Germline-derived CDR1 and CDR2 are MNHNY and SVGAGI (reference sequence). In DNA form, the CDR3 reads TGTGCCAGCAGCACTATGAACACTGAAGCTTTCTTT. Translated: CASSTMNTEAFF.

In its sample, this clone was seen once. This chain uses TRBV7-9 with TRBJ1-1, with no clear D. The CDR3 contains 12 residues. The V end lost 8 bases, the J end lost 4 bases, and 11 bases lay between the germline ends. Germline V gene lookup returns CDR1 SEHNR and CDR2 FQNEAQ (reference sequence). CDR3 sequence (DNA): TGTGCCAGCGCTTTTACCAGCACTGAAGCTTTCTTT. It is translated as CASAFTSTEAFF.

The chain uses TRBV13 and TRBJ1-4; D gene unclear. Germline CDR1 is PRHDT and CDR2 is FYEKMQ (reference sequence). V lost 2 bases to trimming and J lost 4 bases, with 11 bases between them. This CDR3 spans 15 amino acids. The CDR3 loop is CASSLWTDDNEKLFF. Here the CDR3 DNA reads TGTGCCAGCAGCTTATGGACGGACGATAATGAAAAACTGTTTTTT.

V is TRBV4-1 and J is TRBJ1-4, with D maybe TRBD1 (5 bases). The V end lost 1 base, the J end lost 5 bases, and 11 bases lay between the germline ends. The CDR3 consists of 15 residues. CDR1 and CDR2 (germline): MGHRA, YSYEKL. CDR3 region: CASSQGIQENEKLFF. Written as DNA, the CDR3 is TGCGCCAGCAGCCAAGGGATACAGGAAAATGAAAAACTGTTTTTT.

CDR3 in amino acids: CASSLLGNTEAFF. The CDR3 coding sequence is TGTGCCAGTAGTCTTTTGGGGAACACTGAAGCTTTCTTT. The chain links TRBV19 to TRBJ1-1; D not certain. The germline gives CDR1 LNHDA, CDR2 SQIVND (reference sequence). The CDR3 consists of 13 residues. Trimming cost V 5 bases and J 1 base, with 8 bases left between them.

Details on this clone: This sample also contains other DNA sequences that code for the same CDR3. J is TRBJ1-5 and V is TRBV10-3, with 11 positions matching TRBD1. There are 13 residues in the CDR3. V shed 8 bases, J shed 6 bases, and the junction held 3 bases outside the gene matches. Germline values: CDR1 ENHRY, CDR2 SYGVKD. CDR3 DNA sequence: TGTGCCATCTCCGGGACAGGGGGTCAGCCCCAGCATTTT. Its translation: CAISGTGGQPQHF.